This T cell receptor beta chain is from a study of blood T cells in healthy people across ages. The second PCR ran about 6 to 11 cycles with a sample-barcoded 5' primer and J-beta primers. Each single sample gave us at least 3 million CDR3-containing paired-end reads. Using its own MiXCR run on the 5' RACE reads, TCRdb lists one record per CDR3 protein. The sample includes some 1,500,000 distinct CDR3 sequences, 42% seen only once; the top ten take over 3.5%. V gave up 0 bases and J gave up 4 bases, with 18 bases separating them. This CDR3 comprises 18 residues. Germline CDR1 and CDR2: MNHNY and SVGAGI (reference sequence).

This receptor was obtained from a woman under 30 in good health. The sequenced material came from blood. The genes are TRBV6-6 and TRBJ2-2; D is tentatively TRBD1 or TRBD2 (5 bases each). The CDR3 nucleotides are TGTGCCAGCAGTTACTCGAGGGGTTACCAACGGGTCACCGGGGAGCTGTTTTTT. It codes for CASSYSRGYQRVTGELFF.